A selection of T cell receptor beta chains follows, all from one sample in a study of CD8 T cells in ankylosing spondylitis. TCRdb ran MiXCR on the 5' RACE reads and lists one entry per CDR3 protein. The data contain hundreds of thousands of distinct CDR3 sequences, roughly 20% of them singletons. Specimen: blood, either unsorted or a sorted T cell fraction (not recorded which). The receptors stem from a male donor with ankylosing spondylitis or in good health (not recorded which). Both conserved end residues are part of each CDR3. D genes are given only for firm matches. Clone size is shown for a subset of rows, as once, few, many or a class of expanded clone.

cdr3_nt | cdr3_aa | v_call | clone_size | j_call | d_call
TGCGCCAGCAGCCAAGATTATTCGGCCGGTAATTCACCCCTCCACTTT | CASSQDYSAGNSPLHF | TRBV4-1 | NA | TRBJ1-6 | NA
TGTGCCAGCCAAAGAACCACAGATACGCAGTATTTT | CASQRTTDTQYF | TRBV7-9 | once | TRBJ2-3 | NA
TGCGCCAGCTTCCCCGGGGGAGATGAAAAACTGTTTTTT | CASFPGGDEKLFF | TRBV4-1 | few | TRBJ1-4 | NA
TGTGCCAGCAGCGATTCTACAGGGGTTGGCTACACCTTC | CASSDSTGVGYTF | TRBV9 | few | TRBJ1-2 | TRBD1
TGTGCCAGCAGTGCTACAGCGTCTAGCACAGATACGCAGTATTTT | CASSATASSTDTQYF | TRBV2 | few | TRBJ2-3 | NA
TGCGCCAGCAGCTACGGGGGATCGGACTATGGCTACACCTTC | CASSYGGSDYGYTF | TRBV5-1 | few | TRBJ1-2 | NA
TGCGCCAGCAGCTTCAAACTAGCGGGGGAGGCAGATACGCAGTATTTT | CASSFKLAGEADTQYF | TRBV5-1 | few | TRBJ2-3 | TRBD2
TGTGCCACCAGCAGCTTTCGGGGTACTGAAGCTTTCTTT | CATSSFRGTEAFF | TRBV15 | NA | TRBJ1-1 | NA
TGTGCCAGCAGTTTCACCGGGCCTAGGGCTGAAGCTTTCTTT | CASSFTGPRAEAFF | TRBV12-3/TRBV12-4 | few | TRBJ1-1 | NA
TGCAGTGCGAGAGGAGGGGCGGACTATGGCTACACCTTC | CSARGGADYGYTF | TRBV20-1 | few | TRBJ1-2 | NA
TGTGCCAGCAGCCCCAGGGACTACTATGGCTACACCTTC | CASSPRDYYGYTF | TRBV4-2 | NA | TRBJ1-2 | NA
TGCAGTGCTAGTACCGGACACCCAAAAAATGAGCAGTTCTTC | CSASTGHPKNEQFF | TRBV20-1 | few | TRBJ2-1 | NA
TGCAGCGGCGCCCAGGGACACAATGAGCAGTTCTTC | CSGAQGHNEQFF | TRBV29-1 | few | TRBJ2-1 | NA
TGTGCCAGCAGCGCTTTTCAGGGGCCGACAGATACGCAGTATTTT | CASSAFQGPTDTQYF | TRBV6-1 | few | TRBJ2-3 | NA
TGTGCCACCAGCCGCGGAGGGGACTCCAAAAACATTCAGTACTTC | CATSRGGDSKNIQYF | TRBV15 | few | TRBJ2-4 | NA
TGCGCCAGCAGCCCCGGGACGGGACTAGAAAAACTGTTTTTT | CASSPGTGLEKLFF | TRBV5-1 | NA | TRBJ1-4 | NA
TGTGCCAGCAGCGTAGGAGGGGGCGGCACAGATACGCAGTATTTT | CASSVGGGGTDTQYF | TRBV9 | many | TRBJ2-3 | TRBD1
TGTGCCAGCAGCCCATCAGCGGGGGGCTACAATGAGCAGTTCTTC | CASSPSAGGYNEQFF | TRBV7-2 | NA | TRBJ2-1 | TRBD2
TGTGCCAGCAGTTCGGGATTTGGTAGCGGGAGCCAAGAGACCCAGTACTTC | CASSSGFGSGSQETQYF | TRBV28 | few | TRBJ2-5 | TRBD2
TGTGCCAGCAGTTTTAAGAGGGGTCAGGGTCAGCCCCAGCATTTT | CASSFKRGQGQPQHF | TRBV12-3/TRBV12-4 | NA | TRBJ1-5 | NA
TGTGCCAGCAGTCCCGGGGACATGAATGAAAAACTGTTTTTT | CASSPGDMNEKLFF | TRBV28 | few | TRBJ1-4 | NA
TGTGCCAGCAGCTCCGAGTTGGGGCAAGCTTTCTTT | CASSSELGQAFF | TRBV7-9 | NA | TRBJ1-1 | NA
TGTGCCAGCAGTTTATGGGGAGGGCAAGGCGGCAATCAGCCCCAGCATTTT | CASSLWGGQGGNQPQHF | TRBV28 | few | TRBJ1-5 | NA
TGTGCCAGCAGCCCCGGACTAGCGGGGGGCCCCCCTCCGGCCAAAAACATTCAGTACTTC | CASSPGLAGGPPPAKNIQYF | TRBV3-1 | NA | TRBJ2-4 | TRBD2
TGCAGTGCTAGAGATCTCAGCAGGAGCACAGATACGCAGTATTTT | CSARDLSRSTDTQYF | TRBV20-1 | few | TRBJ2-3 | NA
TGTGCCAGCAGCTTGTGGGACAATGAGCAGTTCTTC | CASSLWDNEQFF | TRBV5-6 | NA | TRBJ2-1 | NA
TGTGCCAGCAGCCTCCGGCCAGCGGCCACAGATACGCAGTATTTT | CASSLRPAATDTQYF | TRBV7-9 | NA | TRBJ2-3 | NA
TGTGCCAGCAGCCAAGACGCGCGGATCCTCACAGATACGCAGTATTTT | CASSQDARILTDTQYF | TRBV4-2 | NA | TRBJ2-3 | NA
TGTGCCAGCAGCCTCTTCAACTCTGGGAACACTGAAGCTTTCTTT | CASSLFNSGNTEAFF | TRBV9 | few | TRBJ1-1 | NA
TGTGCCAGCAGTGAATGGGGGATCTATGGCTACACCTTC | CASSEWGIYGYTF | TRBV2 | NA | TRBJ1-2 | NA
TGCAGTGCTAGAGGGGTCGGGGCCGCGGGGCGACCCCAGCATTTT | CSARGVGAAGRPQHF | TRBV20-1 | few | TRBJ1-5 | NA
TGCGCCAGCAGCTTAAGCGACAAGGTTTACAATGAGCAGTTCTTC | CASSLSDKVYNEQFF | TRBV5-1 | many | TRBJ2-1 | NA
TGTGCCAGCAGTTACACATCCTCTGAAGCTTTCTTT | CASSYTSSEAFF | TRBV6-6 | many | TRBJ1-1 | NA
TGTGCCTGGAAATCAGGACAGGTGGGCAATCAGCCCCAGCATTTT | CAWKSGQVGNQPQHF | TRBV30 | few | TRBJ1-5 | TRBD1
TGTGCCAGCACCCCTGACTTGAAGGGGACCGGGGAGCTGTTTTTT | CASTPDLKGTGELFF | TRBV5-8 | NA | TRBJ2-2 | NA
TGCGCCAGCAGATTCCCCGGACACAATGAGCAGTTCTTC | CASRFPGHNEQFF | TRBV5-1 | few | TRBJ2-1 | NA
TGCGCCAGCAGCCAAGGTATTTCCATCGTAAGTGAGCAGTTCTTC | CASSQGISIVSEQFF | TRBV4-1 | NA | TRBJ2-1 | NA
TGTGCCAGCAGCGTAGCTGCGAACACTGAAGCTTTCTTT | CASSVAANTEAFF | TRBV9 | many | TRBJ1-1 | NA
TGTGCCAGCAGTACGGGCGGGGCCGGAAGGACCGGGGAGCTGTTTTTT | CASSTGGAGRTGELFF | TRBV28 | few | TRBJ2-2 | NA
TGTGCCAGCAGCCGAGTAAGGGGGTCAGATACGCAGTATTTT | CASSRVRGSDTQYF | TRBV7-6 | few | TRBJ2-3 | NA
TGCGCCAGCAGCTTGACTGTAGTTACCACAGATACGCAGTATTTT | CASSLTVVTTDTQYF | TRBV5-1 | NA | TRBJ2-3 | NA
TGTGCCAGCAGCCCCGACCCGGGACGCATTAATGAAAAACTGTTTTTT | CASSPDPGRINEKLFF | TRBV5-5 | many | TRBJ1-4 | NA
TGTGCCAGCAGCCCTATAGGGACTCGAAGGGCCGGGGAGCTGTTTTTT | CASSPIGTRRAGELFF | TRBV7-3 | few | TRBJ2-2 | NA
TGTGCCAGCAGCGTAGAGGGGGCAGGTTCACCCCTCCACTTT | CASSVEGAGSPLHF | TRBV9 | NA | TRBJ1-6 | TRBD1
TGTGCCAGCAGTTCCGGGGGGGAGTTCGGGGAGCTGTTTTTT | CASSSGGEFGELFF | TRBV12-3/TRBV12-4 | NA | TRBJ2-2 | TRBD2
TGTGCCAGCAGCAACGACAGGGCCGATGAAAAACTGTTTTTT | CASSNDRADEKLFF | TRBV9 | NA | TRBJ1-4 | TRBD1
TGTGCCAGCAGCCAAGATAAGTACTCTCAGAATGAAAAACTGTTTTTT | CASSQDKYSQNEKLFF | TRBV4-2 | NA | TRBJ1-4 | NA
TGTGCCAGCAGCTTGGGGGGGGCTGTAGATACGCAGTATTTT | CASSLGGAVDTQYF | TRBV7-3 | NA | TRBJ2-3 | NA
TGTGCCAGCAGACTCGGGACAGGGGGTTTGAGCACTGAAGCTTTCTTT | CASRLGTGGLSTEAFF | TRBV5-5 | NA | TRBJ1-1 | TRBD1
TGTGCCAGCAGTTACGCCCGGACAGATACGCAGTATTTT | CASSYARTDTQYF | TRBV6-6 | NA | TRBJ2-3 | NA
TGTGCCAGCAGTTTATTGTCAGGGAGCAATCAGCCCCAGCATTTT | CASSLLSGSNQPQHF | TRBV12-3/TRBV12-4 | NA | TRBJ1-5 | NA
TGTGCCAGCAGCGTAGGTGGGAGAGAAATCGGGGACCTTACAGATACGCAGTATTTT | CASSVGGREIGDLTDTQYF | TRBV9 | NA | TRBJ2-3 | NA
TGTGCCACCAAATATGTGGGAGGTGGCACAGATACGCAGTATTTT | CATKYVGGGTDTQYF | TRBV15 | NA | TRBJ2-3 | NA
TGTGCCAGCAGCTTGTTAAGTCTAGCGCTCACCGGGGAGCTGTTTTTT | CASSLLSLALTGELFF | TRBV5-5 | many | TRBJ2-2 | NA